This is a list of T cell receptor beta chains from one sample in a study of T cell responses to AZD1222 COVID-19 vaccine. The assay was immunoSEQ multiplex PCR, and TCRdb's table has in-frame clones only and misses some. The sample lists 140,000 to 150,000 clones, over 75% seen once, with around 8% in the top ten. The input for sequencing was peripheral blood, taken on day 0 of AZD1222 vaccination. The receptor set was obtained from an adult in good health. Each CDR3 is given with its conserved first and last residue. The D gene is left open where the match is weak. The size entry is marked missing in some rows and otherwise reads once, few, many or a size class.

j_call d_call clone_size v_call cdr3_nt cdr3_aa
TRBJ2-1 NA NA TRBV4-1 TGCGCCAGCAGCCCGGGGGATAGCTCCTACAATGAGCAGTTCTTC CASSPGDSSYNEQFF
TRBJ1-1 NA few TRBV6-5 TGTGCCAGCAGTCGAAGCGGGACGGGGAACACTGAAGCTTTCTTT CASSRSGTGNTEAFF
TRBJ2-2 NA NA TRBV3-1/TRBV3-2 TGTGCCAGCAGCCCCGGCCCGAACACCGGGGAGCTGTTTTTT CASSPGPNTGELFF
TRBJ1-5 NA once TRBV2 TGTGCCAGCAGTCCGGAGGGGCGGGATCAGCCCCAGCATTTT CASSPEGRDQPQHF
TRBJ1-5 NA NA TRBV18 TGTGCCAGCTCACTACTGGAGGGAGGAACCCAGCATTTT CASSLLEGGTQHF
TRBJ2-6 NA NA TRBV2 TGTGCCAGCACCCCTGTCCCCGGCTCTGGGGCCAACGTCCTGACTTTC CASTPVPGSGANVLTF
TRBJ2-7 TRBD2 NA TRBV7-2 TGTGCCAGCAGCTTAGGCGGGAGATTCTACGAGCAGTACTTC CASSLGGRFYEQYF
TRBJ2-7 TRBD1 NA TRBV2 TGTGCCAGCAGGGGGACAGGGTCTTACGAGCAGTACTTC CASRGTGSYEQYF
TRBJ1-6 TRBD1 NA TRBV18 TGTGCCAGCTCACCACGGGACAGACCAAGCTCCTATAATTCACCCCTCCACTTT CASSPRDRPSSYNSPLHF
TRBJ2-5 TRBD1 NA TRBV12-3/TRBV12-4 TGTGCCAGCAGTGACAGGGGACGAGAGACCCAGTACTTC CASSDRGRETQYF
TRBJ1-6 NA few TRBV19 TGTGCCAGTGGGGTATTGGGCAATTCACCCCTCCACTTT CASGVLGNSPLHF
TRBJ1-6 NA NA TRBV20-1 TGCAGTGCTCCAGATAATTCACCCCTCCACTTT CSAPDNSPLHF
TRBJ1-6 NA NA TRBV11-3 TGTGCCAGCAGCTTGGGGGGGACGGATTCACCCCTCCACTTT CASSLGGTDSPLHF
TRBJ1-2 TRBD1 NA TRBV30 TGTGCCGGCCAGGGGGAGGGCGTCTATGGCTACACCTTC CAGQGEGVYGYTF
TRBJ1-2 TRBD1 NA TRBV7-9 TGTGCCAGCAGCTGGACAGGCCTTAGGACCTTC CASSWTGLRTF
TRBJ2-1 NA once TRBV18 TGTGCCAGCTCCTCCACACTAGGCTTAAATGAGCAGTTCTTC CASSSTLGLNEQFF
TRBJ2-3 TRBD2 NA TRBV5-4 TGTGCCAGCAGCTTGGGACTAGCGGGAGAAACAGATACGCAGTATTTT CASSLGLAGETDTQYF
TRBJ2-7 TRBD2 NA TRBV4-2 TGTGCCAGCAGCCAAGGGGCGGGGGAGACCTACGAGCAGTACTTC CASSQGAGETYEQYF
TRBJ1-6 NA NA TRBV4-1 TGCGCCAGCAGCCAAGCTGACGGGATTAATTCACCCCTCCACTTT CASSQADGINSPLHF
TRBJ1-1 TRBD1 once TRBV19 TGTGCCAGTAGTATAGTAAACAGGGGGTTTGAGTACACTGAAGCTTTCTTT CASSIVNRGFEYTEAFF
TRBJ1-2 NA few TRBV5-5 TGTGCCAGCAGCTTGATCGAAGGGACCTATGGCTACACCTTC CASSLIEGTYGYTF
TRBJ1-6 NA NA TRBV7-2 TGTGCCAGCAGCTCTCGGAGGTCGCAGGCTTCACCCCTCCACTTT CASSSRRSQASPLHF
TRBJ2-5 NA NA TRBV19 TGTGCCAGTAGTCCTGACAGGAAAGAGACCCAGTACTTC CASSPDRKETQYF
TRBJ1-1 NA NA TRBV5-1 TGCGCCAGCAGCTTGCAACCGGAGAACACTGAAGCTTTCTTT CASSLQPENTEAFF
TRBJ2-1 NA NA TRBV6-1 TGTGCCAGCAGTGAAGTAAAGATTGACGGAAAGAATGAGCAGTTCTTC CASSEVKIDGKNEQFF
TRBJ2-2 NA once TRBV11-3 TGTGCCAGCAGCTCGACCTCCCGGGAGCTGTTTTTT CASSSTSRELFF
TRBJ2-1 TRBD2 NA TRBV6-6 TGTGCCAGCAGTTCCAGCGGGAACTCCTACAATGAGCAGTTCTTC CASSSSGNSYNEQFF
TRBJ2-3 TRBD2 NA TRBV6-2/TRBV6-3 TGTGCCAGCAGCCGACGGGGTAGCGGGGAAAGAACAGATACGCAGTATTTT CASSRRGSGERTDTQYF
TRBJ1-1 NA few TRBV2 TGTGCCAGCATTCGAATGAACACTGAAGCTTTCTTT CASIRMNTEAFF
TRBJ1-2 NA NA TRBV28 TGTGCCAGCAGTTTCGGGGCCGATAACTATGGCTACACCTTC CASSFGADNYGYTF
TRBJ2-1 TRBD2 NA TRBV24-1 TGTGCCACCAGTGAAGTAGCGGGTAAGGGGTACTCCTACAATGAGCAGTTCTTC CATSEVAGKGYSYNEQFF
TRBJ1-3 TRBD1 NA TRBV30 TGTGCCTGGAGCCCCGGGACAGGCGGAAACACCATATATTTT CAWSPGTGGNTIYF
TRBJ2-6 NA NA TRBV3-1/TRBV3-2 TGTGCCAGCAGCCAAGGTAGGAGGGGGCGCAGTGGGGCCAACGTCCTGACTTTC CASSQGRRGRSGANVLTF
TRBJ1-1 NA NA TRBV27 TGTGCCAGCAGTTTGCCTGAACTAATGAACACTGAAGCTTTCTTT CASSLPELMNTEAFF
TRBJ1-1 TRBD1 NA TRBV10-1 TGCGCCAGCAGCCTCGGACAGGGGCCTATGAACACTGAAGCTTTCTTT CASSLGQGPMNTEAFF
TRBJ1-2 NA NA TRBV30 TGTGCCTGGAGTGTGGTAACTGGGAATGGCTACACCTTC CAWSVVTGNGYTF
TRBJ2-1 NA NA TRBV3-1/TRBV3-2 TGTGCCAGCAGCCAAGGTGGAGGCTTTCCTTTTTACAATAGGCAGTTCTTC CASSQGGGFPFYNRQFF
TRBJ2-5 NA NA TRBV7-9 TGTGCCAGCAGCTTAGCGGCGCCGGTCCAAGAGACCCAGTACTTC CASSLAAPVQETQYF
TRBJ1-1 NA NA TRBV30 TGTGCCTGGAGTGTAACCCAGCTAGACACTGAAGCTTTCTTT CAWSVTQLDTEAFF
TRBJ1-6 NA NA TRBV4-2 TGTGCCAGCAGCCAAGAAGCAACAGGGAATTCACCCCTCCACTTT CASSQEATGNSPLHF
TRBJ2-3 TRBD1 NA TRBV14 TGTGCCAGCAGCACAGGGGCCTCTAGCACAGATACGCAGTATTTT CASSTGASSTDTQYF
TRBJ2-1 TRBD2 NA TRBV18 TGTGCCAGCTCACCCGGGACTAGAATGTTCTTCGACAATGAGCAGTTCTTC CASSPGTRMFFDNEQFF
TRBJ2-1 TRBD2 NA TRBV15 TGTGCCACGTCCCGTACTAGCGGGGTCTACAATGAGCAGTTCTTC CATSRTSGVYNEQFF
TRBJ1-2 NA NA TRBV4-2 TGTGCCAGCAGCCAGGAGATGGGGGGCTCCCCTAACTATGGCTACACCTTC CASSQEMGGSPNYGYTF
TRBJ1-2 NA NA TRBV7-2 TGTGCCTTTCCCAGGAGGGGAATCCCTGGGTATGGCTACACCTTC CAFPRRGIPGYGYTF
TRBJ1-4 NA NA TRBV24-1 TGTGCCACCAGTGATCCGCGGGGGGCTGGGGAAAAACTGTTTTTT CATSDPRGAGEKLFF
TRBJ2-5 TRBD2 once TRBV11-2 TGTGCCAGCAGCCCCGGACTAGCGGAGGGACGGGGGACCCAGTACTTC CASSPGLAEGRGTQYF
TRBJ2-3 TRBD2 NA TRBV3-1/TRBV3-2 TGTGCCAGCAGCCGAGAATGGGGTAGCGGGAGTATCACAGATACGCAGTATTTT CASSREWGSGSITDTQYF
TRBJ2-2 TRBD2 few TRBV24-1 TGTGCCACCAGTGATAGCGGGGGGACCGGGGAGCTGTTTTTT CATSDSGGTGELFF
TRBJ1-5 TRBD1 NA TRBV19 TGTGCCAGTAGCACGGGACAGGGGCCTCAGCCCCAGCATTTT CASSTGQGPQPQHF
TRBJ2-1 NA NA TRBV10-3 TGTGCCATCAGTGAGCACGAATCGAGCTACAATGAGCAGTTCTTC CAISEHESSYNEQFF
TRBJ2-1 TRBD2 NA TRBV6-5 TGTGCCAGCAGCCCGGGACTAGCGAGACCCAATGAGCAGTTCTTC CASSPGLARPNEQFF
TRBJ2-1 TRBD1 NA TRBV5-4 TGTGCCAGCAGCTTGGGTGGTGGGGGACAGGGGAATGAGCAGTTCTTC CASSLGGGGQGNEQFF
TRBJ1-2 NA NA TRBV3-1/TRBV3-2 TGTGCCAGCAGCCAAGAAAGGAGGGGGACTAGGTATGGCTACACCTTC CASSQERRGTRYGYTF
TRBJ2-1 TRBD2 NA TRBV11-2 TGTGCCAGCAGTTTCAGACGGACTAGCGGCCGCTCCTACAATGAGCAGTTCTTC CASSFRRTSGRSYNEQFF